This T cell receptor (beta chain) was obtained from a study of blood T cell repertoires in COVID-19. Across the whole study: Material from acute and convalescent COVID-19 was sourced from the United States, Italy and Spain.

Generated by immunoSEQ multiplex PCR, the TCRdb table keeps only in-frame clones and is missing some. The table shows 140,000 to 150,000 clones, with 82% occurring only once. The V gene lost 0 bases and the J gene lost 4 bases, with 18 bases spanning the gap. Germline CDR1 and CDR2: MGHRA and YSYEKL. CDR3 length equals 17 residues. The TCR comes from a human donor with acute or convalescent COVID-19. The donor label of this sample is uncertain. This rearrangement joins TRBV4-1 to TRBJ1-2, with a possible D match to TRBD1 (5 bases). The specimen was peripheral blood. The CDR3 DNA is TGCGCCAGCAGCCAAGAATTGCTACGGGGGGTGCGCTATGGCTACACCTTC. This codes for CASSQELLRGVRYGYTF.